Each of the 16 T cell receptor beta chains below was sequenced from the same sample in a study of human T cells and chemical hapten exposure. Time point in this sample: pre-sensitization, week 0. Treatment noted: therapeutic diphenylcyclopropenone sensitization with weekly scalp DPC. Using its own MiXCR run on the RACE reads, TCRdb lists one record per CDR3 protein. Here the sample spans over 300,000 distinct CDR3 sequences, about 5.1% being singletons. The material was whole blood, obtained in connection with sensitization to the hapten diphenylcyclopropenone (DPC). These receptors were collected from a woman in her 50s with alopecia areata. Some clones in this sample may be carry-over from other donors' samples.

This clonotype showed up many times. The chain carries TRBV29-1 and TRBJ2-1; maybe TRBD2 (5 bases). The CDR3 runs to 13 residues. Per the germline V gene, CDR1 is SQVTM and CDR2 is ANQGSEA. V lost 3 bases and J 7 bases, leaving 13 bases between the germline ends. The chain's CDR3 is CSVEGEVGNEQFF. DNA for the CDR3: TGCAGCGTTGAGGGAGAGGTCGGTAATGAGCAGTTCTTC.

This clonotype was counted ten times or more. The chain uses TRBV3-1 and TRBJ2-1; 12 bases are shared with TRBD2. Trimming at V came to 1 base and at J to 3 bases, leaving 10 bases not matched to a gene. The germline V gene encodes CDR1 LGHDT and CDR2 YNNKEL (reference sequence). CDR3 length: 19 amino acids. The CDR3 DNA is TGTGCCAGCAGCCAAGTCCGGCTAGCGGGGGGGGACTTCTACAATGAGCAGTTCTTC. Translation: CASSQVRLAGGDFYNEQFF.

This clonotype showed up just a few times. The rearrangement links TRBV20-1 to TRBJ2-7; D is ambiguous. V lost 3 bases, J lost 7 bases, and 13 bases lay in between. Germline CDR1 is DFQATT and CDR2 is SNEGSKA (reference sequence). CDR3 length equals 12 residues. CDR3 in amino acids: CSARAVTGEQYF. The CDR3 nucleotides are TGCAGTGCTAGGGCCGTAACGGGTGAGCAGTACTTC.

This clonotype has more than one count but fewer than ten. This chain uses TRBV5-1 with TRBJ1-1; D may be TRBD1 (6 bases). V lost 4 bases to trimming and J lost 5 bases, with 18 bases between them. The germline V gene encodes CDR1 SGHRS and CDR2 YFSETQ. The CDR3 has 15 amino acids. The CDR3 loop is CASSPRQAIGTEAFF. The CDR3 DNA follows: TGCGCCAGCAGCCCCAGACAGGCAATCGGGACTGAAGCTTTCTTT.

This clonotype was picked up a small number of times. The chain joins TRBV6-1 to TRBJ2-5; 7 bases agree with TRBD1. The V gene's germline CDR1 is MNHNS and CDR2 SASEGT. This CDR3 is 17 amino acids long. The junction had 21 bases not matched to a gene; V was cut back by 7 bases and J by 7 bases. The CDR3 here is CASTQARPGQVGGTQYF. The DNA for the CDR3 is TGTGCCAGCACTCAAGCCCGCCCTGGACAGGTAGGAGGGACCCAGTACTTC.

This clonotype was seen many times. The chain couples TRBV4-3 to TRBJ2-7; D is unclear. Germline CDR1 and CDR2: LGHNA and YSLEER. Between the trimmed V and J ends, which lost 1 base and 3 bases, there was a span of 13 bases. This CDR3 contains 15 residues. The CDR3 sequence: CASSQVFEGNYEQYF. The CDR3 nucleotides read TGCGCCAGCAGCCAAGTCTTTGAAGGGAACTACGAGCAGTACTTC.

This clonotype was seen many times. The rearrangement links TRBV20-1 to TRBJ2-3, with a tentative D call TRBD2 (5 bases). The CDR3 covers 15 residues. Trimming removed 1 base from V and 0 bases from J, with 11 bases in between. Germline V gene lookup returns CDR1 DFQATT and CDR2 SNEGSKA (reference sequence). The CDR3 DNA reads as TGCAGTGCTAGAGTACCAGGAGGTAGCACAGATACGCAGTATTTT. This encodes CSARVPGGSTDTQYF.

This clonotype turned up a few times. The genes are TRBV6-9 and TRBJ2-7; no clear D gene. CDR1 is MNHGY and CDR2 is SVAAGI in the germline V gene. This CDR3 is built from 14 residues. Between the trimmed V and J ends, which lost 2 bases and 4 bases, there was a span of 12 bases. The CDR3 protein is CASSYRLVFYEQYF. The CDR3 DNA sequence: TGTGCCAGCAGTTATAGGCTAGTATTTTACGAGCAGTACTTC.

There are many counts of this clonotype. The rearrangement links TRBV12-5 to TRBJ1-6; no clear D. The germline V gene encodes CDR1 LGHNT and CDR2 FRNRAP. The CDR3 runs to 13 residues. V gave up 6 bases and J gave up 6 bases, with 9 bases separating them. DNA for the CDR3: TGTGCTAGTGGCCTTACTGTTAATTCACCCCTCCACTTT. This codes for CASGLTVNSPLHF. Full variable domain (outside the CDR3, taken from reference TRBV12-5 and TRBJ1-6): DARVTQTPRHKVTEMGQEVTMRCQPILGHNTVFWYRQTMMQGLELLAYFRNRAPLDDSGMPKDRFSAEMPDATLATLKIQPSEPRDSAVYFCASGLTVNSPLHFGNGTRLTVT.

This clonotype was seen at least ten times. The chain carries TRBV28 and TRBJ2-5; D uncertain. The germline CDR1 and CDR2 sequences are MDHEN and SYDVKM. V was trimmed by 7 bases and J by 0 bases, leaving 12 bases between them. The CDR3 is 14 residues long. The CDR3 sequence: CASTPVMYQETQYF. The DNA of the CDR3 is TGTGCCAGCACCCCCGTAATGTACCAAGAGACCCAGTACTTC.

This sequence joins TRBV20-1 and TRBJ1-6, with TRBD1 matching over 9 bases. The V and J ends lost 2 bases and 9 bases, in that order; junction bases with no gene match: 8. CDR3 size: 15 residues. CDR1 DFQATT and CDR2 SNEGSKA come from the germline V gene (reference sequence). As DNA, the CDR3 is TGCAGTGCTAGACCTCCGGGACAGGGCCTTTCACCCCTCCACTTT. This gives the protein CSARPPGQGLSPLHF.

In this sample, this clonotype turned up a few times. DNA for the CDR3: TGTGCCAGCACTTCTGACAGGGGTTCAGATACGCAGTATTTT. This codes for CASTSDRGSDTQYF. The chain employs TRBV2 and TRBJ2-3; TRBD1 aligns across 8 bases. CDR3 length equals 14 residues. The germline V gene has CDR1 SNHLY and CDR2 FYNNEI. V lost 7 bases, J lost 4 bases, and 7 bases stayed unmatched.

This clonotype has more than one count but fewer than ten. CDR3 region: CASSTQGAYGYTF. The CDR3 coding sequence is TGTGCCAGCAGCACCCAGGGGGCCTATGGCTACACCTTC. The rearrangement joins TRBV27 to TRBJ1-2; 8 positions agree with TRBD1. This CDR3 is 13 amino acids long. Per germline, CDR1 MNHEY and CDR2 SMNVEV (reference sequence). V lost 6 bases and J lost 4; bases outside the gene matches: 4.

The V gene is TRBV10-3, the J gene TRBJ1-5; D not resolved. The V and J ends lost 3 bases and 1 base respectively, with 10 bases between them. The CDR3 loop spans 15 amino acids. Germline assignment: CDR1 ENHRY and CDR2 SYGVKD. The CDR3 DNA reads as TGTGCCATCAGTGACAGGTTCCAGAGCAATCAGCCCCAGCATTTT. Amino acids: CAISDRFQSNQPQHF.

This clonotype was seen ten or more times. The rearrangement uses TRBV29-1 and TRBJ2-1; no firm D call. CDR1 SQVTM and CDR2 ANQGSEA come from the germline V gene. Trimming cost V 1 base and J 0 bases, with 13 bases left between them. This CDR3 is built from 16 residues. CDR3 loop: CSVEAPGRSSYNEQFF. The CDR3 coding sequence is TGCAGCGTTGAAGCCCCAGGAAGGAGCTCCTACAATGAGCAGTTCTTC.

This clonotype was observed a few times. This chain joins TRBV6-6 and TRBJ1-6; D is possibly TRBD1 (5 bases). The V end lost 8 bases, the J end lost 6 bases, and 11 bases lay between the germline ends. Germline V gives CDR1 MNHNY, CDR2 SVGAGI (reference sequence). The CDR3 totals 13 residues. The CDR3 nucleotides read TGTGCCAGCCGGGACGGCGGTAATTCACCCCTCCACTTT. Amino acid sequence: CASRDGGNSPLHF.